This T cell receptor beta chain was recorded in a study of blood T cell repertoires in COVID-19. This CDR3 has 16 residues. CDR1 is SGDLS, CDR2 YYNGEE, per germline. V was cut by 3 bases and J by 2 bases, with 14 bases left in between. Data came from immunoSEQ multiplex PCR; TCRdb stores just in-frame clones and leaves some out. The table includes some 130,000 clones, over 70% detected once. The rearrangement joins TRBV9 to TRBJ1-4; D remains ambiguous. The TCR comes from a man aged 80 or over with acute or convalescent COVID-19. The sequencing sample was made of peripheral blood. The CDR3 nucleotides are TGTGCCAGCAGCGCAACAGTAGGTAGGACTAATGAAAAACTGTTTTTT. Translating it yields CASSATVGRTNEKLFF.